Listed here are 16 T cell receptor beta chains from one sample, sequenced in a study of response to subunit inactivated influenza vaccine. TCRdb processed the RT-PCR reads anew with MiXCR; each CDR3 protein has one entry. Here the sample spans more than 150,000 distinct CDR3 sequences, around 8.8% being singletons. The specimen comprised non-naive T cells sorted from PBMCs, sampled on the day of vaccination. The source is a man aged 45-65 years who received an inactivated influenza vaccine.

The V and J genes are TRBV3-1 and TRBJ2-7; 12 bases match TRBD2. In germline, CDR1 is LGHDT, CDR2 YNNKEL (reference sequence). The CDR3 spans 15 residues. Germline trimming cut 0 bases from V and 11 bases from J; bases unmatched to any gene: 8. The CDR3 spells CASSQERLAGVPKYF. CDR3 in DNA: TGTGCCAGCAGCCAAGAAAGACTAGCGGGAGTACCGAAGTACTTC.

Only a few counts were recorded for this clonotype. The chain carries TRBV6-2 or TRBV6-3 and TRBJ2-1; D is ambiguous. V lost 0 bases to trimming and J lost 6 bases, with 15 bases between them. The germline V gene has CDR1 MNHEY and CDR2 SVGEGT. The CDR3 sequence is 16 residues long. CDR3 coding DNA: TGTGCCAGCAGTTACTCCTGGGGAACGGGCGGCAATGAGCAGTTCTTC. Amino acids: CASSYSWGTGGNEQFF.

In this sample, this clonotype turned up a few times. The rearrangement joins TRBV3-1 to TRBJ2-1; 8 positions agree with TRBD1. Per the germline V gene, CDR1 is LGHDT and CDR2 is YNNKEL (reference sequence). The V gene end was trimmed by 1 base and the J gene end by 6 bases; junction bases not matched to a gene: 11. This CDR3 is 17 amino acids long. CDR3 coding DNA: TGTGCCAGCAGCCAAGTAGTTTTCGGACAGGGAATCAATGAGCAGTTCTTC. Its protein product is CASSQVVFGQGINEQFF.

This chain uses TRBV4-3 with TRBJ1-1; D remains unclear. V was pared by 3 bases and J by 1 base, with 9 bases between. The CDR3 runs 14 residues. Germline CDR1 and CDR2: LGHNA and YSLEER. The CDR3 DNA is TGCGCCAGCAGCCAGTCGATCAGGAACACTGAAGCTTTCTTT. This gives the protein CASSQSIRNTEAFF.

This clonotype was recorded many times. The rearrangement uses TRBV7-7 and TRBJ2-3; D might be TRBD2 (5 bases). CDR3 length: 14 residues. CDR1 is SSHAT and CDR2 is FNYEAQ in the germline V gene (reference sequence). Trimming removed 0 bases from V and 4 bases from J, with 8 bases in between. This CDR3 reads CASSLAGVADTQYF. The CDR3 DNA follows: TGTGCCAGCAGCTTAGCGGGAGTCGCAGATACGCAGTATTTT.

This chain uses TRBV5-4 with TRBJ2-7; possible D gene TRBD2, 6 bases. The V gene's germline CDR1 is SGHNT and CDR2 YYREEE (reference sequence). Deletions cut 3 bases from V and 3 bases from J, with 13 bases between. This CDR3 contains 14 residues. CDR3 in amino acids: CASSYGERVYEQYF. In DNA form, the CDR3 reads TGTGCCAGCAGCTACGGGGAGCGGGTCTACGAGCAGTACTTC.

Remarks on this clonotype: The junction does not match germline at one end; this may be a read error. The chain recombines TRBV20-1 with TRBJ2-1; 13 bases line up with TRBD2. This CDR3 has 17 residues. The V gene's germline CDR1 is DFQATT and CDR2 SNEGSKA (reference sequence). The CDR3 protein is CCARVGLAGSSYNEQFF. CDR3 in DNA: TGCTGTGCTAGAGTGGGACTAGCGGGAAGCTCCTACAATGAGCAGTTCTTC.

The V call is TRBV12-3 or TRBV12-4, the J call TRBJ1-4; the match to TRBD1 covers 8 bases. The ends lost 5 bases at V and 5 bases at J; junction bases unmatched: 4. The CDR3 length is 14 residues. CDR3 loop: CASSLWTGNEKLFF. CDR3 DNA sequence: TGTGCCAGCAGTCTATGGACAGGGAATGAAAAACTGTTTTTT.

This clonotype was counted a few times. This chain links TRBV7-3 with TRBJ2-7, with D tentatively TRBD2 (6 bases). The V end was cut by 5 bases, the J end by 2 bases, with 13 bases between. The CDR3 consists of 14 residues. In germline, CDR1 is SGHTA, CDR2 FQGTGA. This CDR3 is CASSVDAGPYEQYF. CDR3 sequence (DNA): TGTGCCAGCAGCGTAGACGCGGGGCCCTACGAGCAGTACTTC.

This clonotype was seen more than once but under ten times. This CDR3 is CASRTLPGLGYNEQFF. The CDR3 bases are TGTGCCAGCAGAACCCTCCCGGGACTAGGCTACAATGAGCAGTTCTTC. The rearrangement uses TRBV6-1 and TRBJ2-1; the match to TRBD2 covers 8 bases. The CDR3 has 16 amino acids. The ends lost 6 bases at V and 3 bases at J; junction bases unmatched: 10. Germline V CDR1 and CDR2: MNHNS, SASEGT.

CDR3 in DNA: TGTGCCACCAGTGGGACTAGCGGGTACTCCTACAATGAGCAGTTCTTC. Translation gives CATSGTSGYSYNEQFF. The V call is TRBV24-1, the J call TRBJ2-1, with 11 nucleotides matching TRBD2. The CDR3 is 16 amino acids. Germline V gives CDR1 KGHDR, CDR2 SFDVKD. The trim removed 5 bases at V and 0 bases at J, leaving 2 bases unmatched.

At least ten counts were recorded for this clonotype. The J gene is TRBJ2-1, the V gene TRBV28; D gene ambiguous. The CDR3 length is 11 residues. V was pared by 2 bases and J by 8 bases, with 4 bases between. In germline, CDR1 is MDHEN, CDR2 SYDVKM. In nucleotides, the CDR3 is TGTGCCAGCAGTTTAATCCATGAGCAGTTCTTC. Translating it yields CASSLIHEQFF.

The chain combines TRBV6-2 or TRBV6-3 with TRBJ1-1; no reliable D call. The CDR3 length is 14 residues. Looked up from germline, CDR1 is MNHEY and CDR2 is SVGEGT. Trimming left V 4 bases short and J 0 bases short, with 9 bases between. The DNA for the CDR3 is TGTGCCAGCAGTTTTGGCTTCCTGAACACTGAAGCTTTCTTT. It translates to CASSFGFLNTEAFF.

V and J are TRBV7-6 and TRBJ2-7; 10 nucleotides align to TRBD2. CDR1 SGHVS and CDR2 FNYEAQ come from the germline V gene. This CDR3 is 16 amino acids long. V trimming: 3 bases; J trimming: 3 bases; junction bases outside the gene matches: 8. The CDR3: CASSFGLAAENYEQYF. The CDR3 coding sequence is TGTGCCAGCAGCTTCGGACTAGCGGCAGAGAACTACGAGCAGTACTTC.

The chain combines TRBV6-2 or TRBV6-3 with TRBJ1-1; 7 bases are a match to TRBD1. Trimming cost V 6 bases and J 7 bases; bases outside gene matches: 17. This CDR3 has 16 amino acids. Germline CDR1 is MNHEY and CDR2 is SVGEGT. In DNA form, the CDR3 reads TGTGCCAGCAGACACACTCCCTGGACAGGCCCGGGTGAAGCTTTCTTT. Translation: CASRHTPWTGPGEAFF.

This clonotype was found many times. The V and J genes are TRBV7-2 and TRBJ2-6, with D perhaps matching TRBD2 (6 bases). There are 15 residues in the CDR3. Germline assignment: CDR1 SGHTA and CDR2 FQGNSA. Trimming pared 5 bases from V and 4 bases from J, leaving 12 bases between. The CDR3 protein is CASSNSGSGANVLTF. CDR3 nucleotide sequence: TGTGCCAGCAGCAATAGCGGTTCCGGGGCCAACGTCCTGACTTTC.